This TCR beta chain was sequenced during a study of cytomegalovirus exposure and HLA in healthy donors. Across the study: Most genotyped donors, about 81% of roughly 400, had Caucasian-associated genetic ancestry.

The germline V gene has CDR1 SGHAT and CDR2 FQNNGV. This CDR3 contains 11 residues. Study-level findings and limits: Later on, a genetic analysis was performed. It linked a missense variant in DCLRE1C with V- and J-gene trimming of TCR beta.

With respect to this clone: Its antigen is as yet unknown.

60 Vbeta and 13 Jbeta primers were used in PCR. As processed by the authors: In a later analysis, of tens of millions of unique beta chains, roughly 10 million appeared in at least two donors. Repertoires were generated with immunoSEQ multiplex PCR, while TCRdb's copy carries only in-frame clones and drops some. The DNA gave D and trimming, while V, J and clone size come from that table. The data show 150,000 to 200,000 clones, about 80% seen once. The chain uses TRBV11-2 and TRBJ2-7; no firm D call. The DNA matches TRBJ2-6 better at its end, which makes the J call doubtful. The clonotype comes from a woman between 35 and 50 years old in good health and CMV-seronegative. The sequencing sample was made of PBMCs. As DNA, the CDR3 is TGTGCCAGCAGCTTAGACCTGGGTCTGACTTTC. It codes for CASSLDLGLTF.